These T cell receptor beta chains were read from a single sample in a study of shared clonotypes between healthy human individuals. The data were produced by immunoSEQ multiplex PCR, yet TCRdb's version contains in-frame clones alone and is incomplete. Counted here are some 2,100,000 clones, roughly 91% occurring once; the ten biggest clones make up roughly 1.7%. Sample: naive CD8+ T cells from PBMCs. The origin of the receptors is a man aged 18 to 30 in good health. Some clones in this sample may be carry-over from other donors' samples. Each CDR3 is given with its conserved first and last residue. The order of the fields is clone size, J gene, CDR3 length, V gene, D gene, CDR3 DNA, CDR3 protein. The D gene is left open where the match is weak. A clone size is listed for some rows: how often the clone was seen (once, few, many), or a class if it is expanded.

once	TRBJ2-7	11	TRBV6-1	.	TGTGCCAGCCTGAACTCCTACGAGCAGTACTTC	CASLNSYEQYF
once	TRBJ1-1	15	TRBV7-9	.	TGTGCCAGCAGCTTGGGGGACATCTCGAACACTGAAGCTTTCTTT	CASSLGDISNTEAFF
.	TRBJ1-4	14	TRBV29-1	TRBD1	TGCAGCGGACGCGGACAGGGGCCTTACGAAAAACTGTTTTTT	CSGRGQGPYEKLFF
.	TRBJ2-3	15	TRBV19	TRBD2	TGTGCCAGTAGCAGGACTAGCGAGAGCACAGATACGCAGTATTTT	CASSRTSESTDTQYF
.	TRBJ2-7	12	TRBV7-2	.	TGTGCCAGCAGCTGGGACCACTACGAGCAGTACTTC	CASSWDHYEQYF
.	TRBJ1-4	15	TRBV28	.	TGTGCCAGTATCCCGACGCCCGCAACTAATGAAAAACTGTTTTTT	CASIPTPATNEKLFF
once	TRBJ2-7	13	TRBV5-4	.	TGTGCCAGCAGCTTGCGGCCTCAGAGCGAGCAGTACTTC	CASSLRPQSEQYF
.	TRBJ1-5	15	TRBV19	.	TGTGCCAGTAGTATAGGCAGGAGGGGCAATCAGCCCCAGCATTTT	CASSIGRRGNQPQHF
.	TRBJ1-1	11	TRBV15	.	TGTGCCACCCAGGGAGGGGGGTCAACTTTCTTT	CATQGGGSTFF
.	TRBJ1-2	14	TRBV7-8	.	TGTGCCAGCAGCTTAAGGTTAGGGAACTATGGCTACACCTTC	CASSLRLGNYGYTF
once	TRBJ2-2	17	TRBV7-8	TRBD1	TGTGCCAGCAGCCCGAACCCGGGACAGGGAGTCACCGGGGAGCTGTTTTTT	CASSPNPGQGVTGELFF
.	TRBJ2-7	14	TRBV9	.	TGTGCCAGCAGCCCGGGGTTTTCCCACTACGAGCAGTACTTC	CASSPGFSHYEQYF
.	TRBJ1-5	14	TRBV27	.	TGTGCCAGCAGTTTAACAGGGTCGGGTCAGCCCCAGCATTTT	CASSLTGSGQPQHF
.	TRBJ2-7	13	TRBV27	TRBD1	TGTGCCAGCACCGGGACAGGCCACTACGAGCAGTACTTC	CASTGTGHYEQYF
.	TRBJ1-5	15	TRBV7-8	.	TGTGCCAGCAGACTAGACAGCTACAGCAATCAGCCCCAGCATTTT	CASRLDSYSNQPQHF
.	TRBJ2-1	14	TRBV29-1	TRBD1	TGCAGCGTTGATTCGCCAGGGGGCAAGGATGAGCAGTTCTTC	CSVDSPGGKDEQFF
.	TRBJ1-1	13	TRBV30	.	TGTGCCTGGAGACAGGGCTGGTCCACTGAAGCTTTCTTT	CAWRQGWSTEAFF
.	TRBJ2-1	16	TRBV7-9	.	TGTGCCAGCAGCGGGGCGAAGGACAGCTCCTACAATGAGCAGTTCTTC	CASSGAKDSSYNEQFF
.	TRBJ2-7	11	TRBV7-2	.	TGTGCCAGCAGCCGTAGGTACGAGCAGTACTTC	CASSRRYEQYF
.	TRBJ2-7	15	TRBV9	TRBD1	TGTGCCAGCAGCGTAGGGGGGACAGTCTCCTACGAGCAGTACTTC	CASSVGGTVSYEQYF
.	TRBJ2-7	14	TRBV27	.	TGTGCCAGCAGTTTGTTGGGGGGAATATACGAGCAGTACTTC	CASSLLGGIYEQYF
.	TRBJ2-5	13	TRBV27	.	TGTGCCAGCAGTCTGACAGGACCAGAGACCCAGTACTTC	CASSLTGPETQYF
.	TRBJ2-7	14	TRBV7-9	TRBD2	TGTGCCAGCAGCCACGAGCGGGACTCCTACGAGCAGTACTTC	CASSHERDSYEQYF
.	TRBJ2-7	17	TRBV4-1	TRBD2	TGCGCCAGCAGCCAAGATAGGGCGGGAGAAAAGGCCTACGAGCAGTACTTC	CASSQDRAGEKAYEQYF
once	TRBJ2-2	16	TRBV11-2	.	TGTGCCAGCAGCTTTTTCTGGCGAACGAACACCGGGGAGCTGTTTTTT	CASSFFWRTNTGELFF
.	TRBJ2-1	17	TRBV28	TRBD1	TGTGCCAGCAGTCCCCGTACGACAGGGGAGCTTTGGAATGAGCAGTTCTTC	CASSPRTTGELWNEQFF
.	TRBJ1-5	15	TRBV15	.	TGTGCCACCAGCAGAGATCTGGGGGTTGGGCAGCCCCAGCATTTT	CATSRDLGVGQPQHF
.	TRBJ2-1	17	TRBV14	TRBD1	TGTGCCAGCAGCCATACTATGGGGACAGCCCTCGAGGTTGAGCAGTTCTTC	CASSHTMGTALEVEQFF
.	TRBJ1-4	14	TRBV6-1	.	TGTGCCAGCAGTGTCCGTGGATCCTATGAAAAACTGTTTTTT	CASSVRGSYEKLFF
once	TRBJ2-1	16	TRBV25-1	.	TGTGCCAGCAGCCCAACCGGGAGCCAACTTTACAATGAGCAGTTCTTC	CASSPTGSQLYNEQFF
once	TRBJ2-1	15	TRBV27	.	TGTGCCAGCAGTTTATCAGGCAGGACGTACAATGAGCAGTTCTTC	CASSLSGRTYNEQFF
.	TRBJ1-1	12	TRBV28	.	TGTGCCAGCAGTTGGGACATAACTGAAGCTTTCTTT	CASSWDITEAFF
.	TRBJ1-2	15	TRBV19	.	TGTGCCAGTAGTTCCCGTGACGATCCCGGGTATGGCTACACCTTC	CASSSRDDPGYGYTF
.	TRBJ2-7	16	TRBV4-2	TRBD2	TGTGCCAGCAGCCAAGATTCGGCTAGCGGGATCTACGAGCAGTACTTC	CASSQDSASGIYEQYF
.	TRBJ2-5	14	TRBV15	.	TGTGCCACCAGCAGGGGGGCCGGGTTGGAGACCCAGTACTTC	CATSRGAGLETQYF
.	TRBJ1-5	14	TRBV6-5	.	TGTGCCAGCAGTTCTCGACCTAGCAATCAGCCCCAGCATTTT	CASSSRPSNQPQHF
.	TRBJ2-5	16	TRBV11-2	TRBD2	TGTGCCAGCAGCTTAGGGGGACTAGCGGGACAAGAGACCCAGTACTTC	CASSLGGLAGQETQYF
.	TRBJ2-1	11	TRBV11-2	.	TGTGCCAGCAGCCGACCTAATGAGCAGTTCTTC	CASSRPNEQFF
.	TRBJ1-1	12	TRBV6-6	.	TGTGCCAGCAGTTACACGGACACTGAAGCTTTCTTT	CASSYTDTEAFF
.	TRBJ2-7	14	TRBV6-5	.	TGTGCCAGCAGTTACCTGGAACAGAGCTACGAGCAGTACTTC	CASSYLEQSYEQYF
.	TRBJ1-3	12	TRBV6-9	.	TGTGCCAGCAGAATCCCCGGAAACACCATATATTTT	CASRIPGNTIYF
.	TRBJ2-7	12	TRBV10-3	.	TGTGCCAACCTCAAGAGGCGACGCGAGCAGTACTTC	CANLKRRREQYF
.	TRBJ1-2	14	TRBV7-9	.	TGTGCCAGCAGCTCCGGGCTGGCTAACTATGGCTACACCTTC	CASSSGLANYGYTF
.	TRBJ1-3	15	TRBV6-5	TRBD1	TGTGCCAGCAGTTACCAGACAGGGGGCTTAGACACCATATATTTT	CASSYQTGGLDTIYF
.	TRBJ2-7	16	TRBV11-2	.	TGTGCCAGCAGCAAGTCCTTAACTAGGAGCTCCTACGAGCAGTACTTC	CASSKSLTRSSYEQYF
.	TRBJ2-2	16	TRBV19	.	TGTGCCAGTAGTATGGGTGGCAGAGGATACACCGGGGAGCTGTTTTTT	CASSMGGRGYTGELFF